This T cell receptor (beta chain) originates from a study of blood T cell repertoires in COVID-19. The table lists this clone with a few counts. Participant-reported clinical history was the basis for cohort assignment. This table comes from immunoSEQ multiplex PCR, and its TCRdb copy is limited to in-frame clones, with some not included. Here the sample spans a few hundred thousand clones, just under 90% being singletons. Sequenced sample: PBMCs or T cells enriched from blood (not recorded which). This clonotype was sampled from a woman in her 30s who had recovered from COVID-19.

CDR3 coding DNA: TGCGCCAGCAGTGAAGAGGGTACCTATTTTGCGAACACCGGGGAGCTGTTTTTT. It codes for CASSEEGTYFANTGELFF. The chain recombines TRBV10-1 with TRBJ2-2; D is possibly TRBD2 (5 bases). The germline V gene has CDR1 WNHNN and CDR2 SYGVQD (reference sequence). The CDR3 is 18 amino acids. V lost 3 bases to trimming and J lost 0 bases, with 17 bases between them.